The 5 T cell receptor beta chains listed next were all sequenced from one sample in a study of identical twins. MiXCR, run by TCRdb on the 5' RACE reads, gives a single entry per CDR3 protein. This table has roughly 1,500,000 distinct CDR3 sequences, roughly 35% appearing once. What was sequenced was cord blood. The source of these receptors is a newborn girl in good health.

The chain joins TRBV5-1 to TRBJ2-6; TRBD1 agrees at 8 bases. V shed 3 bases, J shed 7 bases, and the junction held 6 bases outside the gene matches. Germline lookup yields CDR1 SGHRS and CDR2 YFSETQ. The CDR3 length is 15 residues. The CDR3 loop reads CASSWTGIVANVLTF. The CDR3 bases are TGCGCCAGCAGCTGGACAGGGATTGTTGCCAACGTCCTGACTTTC.

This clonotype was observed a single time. CDR3: CASSEYRSRSLEQYF. As DNA, the CDR3 is TGTGCCAGCAGTGAATATCGATCCCGAAGTCTCGAGCAGTACTTC. This sequence joins TRBV6-1 and TRBJ2-7; D unresolved. V was pared by 2 bases and J by 6 bases, with 17 bases between. The CDR3 is made up of 15 amino acids. Per germline, CDR1 MNHNS and CDR2 SASEGT.

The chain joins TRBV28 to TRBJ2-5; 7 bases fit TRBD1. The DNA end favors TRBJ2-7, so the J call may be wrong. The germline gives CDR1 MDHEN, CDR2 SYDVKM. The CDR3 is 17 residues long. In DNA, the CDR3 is TGTGCCAGCAGTTTTCCGTTCCGGACAGGTCTTACCTACGAGCAGTACTTC. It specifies CASSFPFRTGLTYEQYF.

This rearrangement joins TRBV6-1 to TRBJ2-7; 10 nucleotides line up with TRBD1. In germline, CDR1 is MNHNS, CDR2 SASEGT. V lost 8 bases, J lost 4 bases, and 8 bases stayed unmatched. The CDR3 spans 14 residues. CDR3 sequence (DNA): TGTGCCAGCGGACGGGACAGGGGAATGTACGAGCAGTACTTC. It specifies CASGRDRGMYEQYF.

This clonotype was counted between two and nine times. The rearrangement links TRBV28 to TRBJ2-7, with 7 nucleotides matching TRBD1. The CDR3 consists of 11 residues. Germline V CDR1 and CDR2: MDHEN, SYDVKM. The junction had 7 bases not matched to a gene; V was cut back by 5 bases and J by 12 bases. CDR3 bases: TGTGCCAGCAGTAGACAGGGCCCTTTGTACTTC. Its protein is CASSRQGPLYF.